This entry lists 19 T cell receptor beta chains sequenced from one sample in a study of chemoradiotherapy in HPV16-positive cancers. The method was immunoSEQ multiplex PCR; TCRdb's version includes in-frame clones alone and lacks a portion of them. The table lists fewer than 8,000 clones, 70% to 90% of them singletons, with roughly 4% in the top ten. The sample was taken from a patient who underwent chemoradiotherapy. These receptors were taken from a human donor with HPV-associated anogenital cancer.

The V gene is TRBV19, the J gene TRBJ2-1; maybe TRBD2 (5 bases). The CDR3 is made up of 12 amino acids. With 5 bases removed from V and 12 bases from J, the gap between germline ends came to 14 bases. Germline values: CDR1 LNHDA, CDR2 SQIVND (reference sequence). CDR3 residues: CASSQSPGVQFF. The CDR3 DNA follows: TGTGCCAGTAGTCAATCACCCGGGGTGCAGTTCTTC.

For the CDR3, the DNA is TGTGCCAGCAGCTTAGGCCCGTCTGGGGCCAACGTCCTGACTTTC. This gives the protein CASSLGPSGANVLTF. The chain links TRBV7-9 to TRBJ2-6; D gene unclear. Germline-derived CDR1 and CDR2 are SEHNR and FQNEAQ (reference sequence). This CDR3 region has 15 residues. Trimming removed 1 base from V and 1 base from J, with 5 bases in between.

This chain links TRBV29-1 with TRBJ1-3; TRBD1 agrees at 7 bases. The length of the CDR3 is 12 residues. Germline CDR1 and CDR2: SQVTM and ANQGSEA. V was clipped by 7 bases and J by 7 bases; unmatched bases: 7. The CDR3 DNA is TGCAGCGGTCTGACAGGGAGTAACACCATATATTTT. Translation: CSGLTGSNTIYF.

This sequence joins TRBV6-4 and TRBJ1-5, with 12 nucleotides matching TRBD1. V trimming: 8 bases; J trimming: 4 bases; junction bases outside the gene matches: 9. This CDR3 region has 16 residues. The germline V gene has CDR1 MRHNA and CDR2 SNTAGT. The CDR3 loop reads CASGGGDRGHNQPQHF. The DNA for the CDR3 is TGTGCCAGCGGGGGTGGGGACAGGGGGCATAATCAGCCCCAGCATTTT.

This chain joins TRBV15 and TRBJ2-5; 10 nucleotides line up with TRBD2. Germline V gives CDR1 LNHNV, CDR2 YYDKDF (reference sequence). Trimming cost V 2 bases and J 5 bases; bases outside gene matches: 8. The CDR3 totals 16 residues. The CDR3 here is CATSRQRGGYGETQYF. DNA of the CDR3: TGTGCCACCAGCAGACAGCGGGGGGGCTATGGGGAGACCCAGTACTTC.

V and J are TRBV7-2 and TRBJ1-4; 8 nucleotides align to TRBD1. The CDR3 is 18 residues long. The trim removed 5 bases at V and 3 bases at J, leaving 14 bases unmatched. Germline CDR1 SGHTA, CDR2 FQGNSA. CDR3 sequence: CASSQNANRGLSNEKLFF. CDR3 nucleotide sequence: TGTGCCAGCAGCCAGAACGCGAACAGGGGGTTGTCTAATGAAAAACTGTTTTTT.

V and J are TRBV14 and TRBJ2-1, with 9 bases matching TRBD2. CDR3 length equals 19 residues. The germline V gene has CDR1 SGHDN and CDR2 FVKESK. V lost 1 base, J lost 0 bases, and 10 bases stayed unmatched. The CDR3 DNA sequence: TGTGCCAGCAGCCAAGCGATGGCGGGAGGGATGCACTCCTACAATGAGCAGTTCTTC. It is translated as CASSQAMAGGMHSYNEQFF.

This clone is a singleton in its sample. The rearrangement links TRBV30 to TRBJ1-5, with TRBD1 identical over 8 bases. This CDR3 has 12 residues. J was trimmed by 5 bases and V by 7 bases; bases with no gene match: 4. Germline lookup yields CDR1 GTSNPN and CDR2 SVGIG (reference sequence). CDR3 nucleotides: TGTGCCTCTAGGACAGGGCATCAGCCCCAGCATTTT. This translates into CASRTGHQPQHF.

The chain combines TRBV19 with TRBJ1-1, with unresolved D. The CDR3 totals 13 residues. Trimming shortened V by 9 bases and J by 4 bases, and 15 bases separated the two germline ends. The germline gives CDR1 LNHDA, CDR2 SQIVND (reference sequence). The CDR3 reads CASVPSWGTEAFF. DNA of the CDR3: TGTGCCAGCGTACCATCGTGGGGCACTGAAGCTTTCTTT.

The V and J genes are TRBV5-1 and TRBJ2-2; D not certain. The ends were cut back, 0 bases at V and 5 bases at J, with 5 bases in the middle. In germline, CDR1 is SGHRS, CDR2 YFSETQ. This CDR3 is 13 amino acids long. The CDR3 region is CASSLGGTGELFF. The CDR3, as DNA: TGCGCCAGCAGCTTGGGTGGGACCGGGGAGCTGTTTTTT.

This sequence joins TRBV30 and TRBJ2-6, with D hard to call. Germline values: CDR1 GTSNPN, CDR2 SVGIG (reference sequence). CDR3 length: 13 amino acids. Trimming took off 2 bases at V and 1 base at J, with 3 bases between the two ends. CDR3 in amino acids: CAWSTSGANVLTF. The CDR3 DNA is TGTGCCTGGAGTACGTCTGGGGCCAACGTCCTGACTTTC. Full variable domain (rest looked up from reference TRBV30 and TRBJ2-6): SQTIHQWPATLVQPVGSPLSLECTVEGTSNPNLYWYRQAAGRGLQLLFYSVGIGQISSEVPQNLSASRPQDRQFILSSKKLLLSDSGFYLCAWSTSGANVLTFGAGSRLTVL.

The chain combines TRBV7-3 with TRBJ2-1; 16 bases fit TRBD2. V was pared by 2 bases and J by 9 bases, with 10 bases of the junction left unmatched. The germline CDR1 and CDR2 sequences are SGHTA and FQGTGA. CDR3 length: 18 residues. CDR3 nucleotides: TGTGCCAGCAGCTTAGGTGGGACTAGCGGGGGGGCGAGGACTGAGCAGTTCTTC. It is translated as CASSLGGTSGGARTEQFF.

The J gene is TRBJ2-7, the V gene TRBV21-1; TRBD2 is the table's D call, not checked against the DNA. TRBV21-1 is an annotated pseudogene. This CDR3 is built from 17 residues. DNA for the CDR3: TGTGCCAGCAGCCCCCGGAGCTCTAGGCGGCCCTCCTACGAGCAGTACTTC. Amino acid sequence: CASSPRSSRRPSYEQYF.

This chain uses TRBV5-8 with TRBJ1-4; 7 bases align to TRBD1. Germline trimming cut 2 bases from V and 10 bases from J; bases unmatched to any gene: 11. This CDR3 is built from 15 residues. CDR1 and CDR2 (germline): SGHTS, YDEGEE. The CDR3 coding sequence is TGTGCCAGCAGCTTCCTAACAGGGGCTGGGGGAAAACTGTTTTTT. It is translated as CASSFLTGAGGKLFF.

The chain has TRBV25-1 and TRBJ2-5, with D tentatively TRBD2 (5 bases). V lost 3 bases to trimming and J lost 4 bases, with 12 bases between them. The length of the CDR3 is 14 residues. Germline V gene sequence: CDR1 MGHDK, CDR2 SYGVNS. As DNA, the CDR3 is TGTGCCAGCAGTGAGTCGGAGGCGCGAGAGACCCAGTACTTC. Amino acids: CASSESEARETQYF.

This chain connects TRBV10-2 to TRBJ2-3, with D possibly being TRBD2 (6 bases). V lost 6 bases and J lost 2, with 9 bases in between. Per germline, CDR1 WSHSY and CDR2 SAAADI. This CDR3 has 13 residues. CDR3 DNA: TGCGCCAGCAGGGGGGGAAACACAGATACGCAGTATTTT. Its translation is CASRGGNTDTQYF.

The chain employs TRBV28 and TRBJ2-3; tentative D call: TRBD2 (6 bases). This CDR3 region has 18 residues. CDR1 MDHEN and CDR2 SYDVKM come from the germline V gene. The V end was cut by 6 bases, the J end by 4 bases, with 26 bases between. The CDR3 DNA reads TGTGCCAGCAGCATTATCTTCCCCCGACTAGGGGAGCCAGATACGCAGTATTTT. As protein: CASSIIFPRLGEPDTQYF.

The genes are TRBV5-1 and TRBJ1-2; D uncertain. Germline V gene lookup returns CDR1 SGHRS and CDR2 YFSETQ. The CDR3 runs 16 residues. Trimming cost V 4 bases and J 3 bases, with 19 bases left between them. The CDR3 coding sequence is TGCGCCAGCAGCCTCCCCAACGTAGTTCCCGACTATGGCTACACCTTC. Amino acid sequence: CASSLPNVVPDYGYTF.

The chain couples TRBV5-6 to TRBJ1-2, with 7 bases aligning to TRBD1. The germline V gene encodes CDR1 SGHDT and CDR2 YYEEEE. The J segment lost 5 bases and the V segment lost 4 bases, leaving 8 bases of the junction unmatched. This CDR3 has 14 residues. The CDR3: CASSRDRAQYGYTF. CDR3 in DNA: TGTGCCAGCAGCCGGGACAGAGCTCAGTATGGCTACACCTTC. The complete variable domain, with remaining parts taken from reference TRBV5-6 and TRBJ1-2, reads DAGVTQSPTHLIKTRGQQVTLRCSPKSGHDTVSWYQQALGQGPQFIFQYYEEEERQRGNFPDRFSGHQFPNYSSELNVNALLLGDSALYLCASSRDRAQYGYTFGSGTRLTVV.